A selection of T cell receptor beta chains follows, all from one sample in a study of beta chain features in type 1 diabetes. The method was immunoSEQ multiplex PCR; TCRdb's version includes in-frame clones alone and lacks a portion of them. The sample has over 100,000 clones, around 17% seen once. The sample comprised central memory CD4+ T cells from blood. All receptors derive from a man aged 25 to 40 with type 1 diabetes. The CDR3 runs from the conserved cysteine through the conserved F or W. The D gene is left open where the match is weak. Rows give clone size only sometimes, using once, few, many, or a class for an expanded clone.

clone_size | d_call | j_call | v_call | cdr3_nt | cdr3_aa
NA | TRBD1 | TRBJ2-5 | TRBV23-1 | TGCGCCAGCAGTCACCCCGGGACAGGGGGAGAGACCCAGTACTTC | CASSHPGTGGETQYF
many | NA | TRBJ2-5 | TRBV29-1 | TGCAGCGTCGCCTATTATACAGGGGAGGGTGAGACCCAGTACTTC | CSVAYYTGEGETQYF
many | NA | TRBJ2-7 | TRBV7-2 | TGTGCCAGCAGCTCAGGACAGACGACCACCTACGAGCAGTACTTC | CASSSGQTTTYEQYF
few | NA | TRBJ1-5 | TRBV7-2 | TGTGCCAGCAGCTTGGGGCGGGGACAGCCCCAGCATTTT | CASSLGRGQPQHF
NA | NA | TRBJ1-2 | TRBV29-1 | TGCAGCGTTGCACGGGAGACATATGGCTACACCTTC | CSVARETYGYTF
few | NA | TRBJ2-1 | TRBV7-8 | TGTGCCAGCAGCTTAGTTGACCCGAATTACAATGAGCAGTTCTTC | CASSLVDPNYNEQFF
NA | TRBD1 | TRBJ2-7 | TRBV11-2 | TGTGCCAGCAGGTCACAGGGGTACGAGCAGTACTTC | CASRSQGYEQYF
few | NA | TRBJ2-1 | TRBV28 | TGTGCCAGCACCACTACAGGGTATGAGCAGTTCTTC | CASTTTGYEQFF
NA | TRBD1 | TRBJ2-3 | TRBV6-5 | TGTGCCAGCAGCCGCGGACAGGGCAGCACAGATACGCAGTATTTT | CASSRGQGSTDTQYF
few | NA | TRBJ2-7 | TRBV6-5 | TGTGCCAGCAGTACTCAAGACACTACCCGGGAGCAGTACTTC | CASSTQDTTREQYF
NA | NA | TRBJ1-2 | TRBV5-6 | TGTGCCAGCCTGGGAAGGGCCTATGGCTACACCTTC | CASLGRAYGYTF
many | NA | TRBJ2-5 | TRBV5-1 | TGCGCCAGCAGCTCGTACCAAGAGACCCAGTACTTC | CASSSYQETQYF
NA | NA | TRBJ2-1 | TRBV9 | TGTGCCAGCAGCGTAACCGGGATGTACAATGAGCAGTTCTTC | CASSVTGMYNEQFF
NA | NA | TRBJ2-1 | TRBV7-8 | TGTGCCAGCTCCTCGAGGGATGAGCAGTTCTTC | CASSSRDEQFF
NA | NA | TRBJ1-1 | TRBV25-1 | TGTGCCAGCAGTGATCTCTACACTGAAGCTTTCTTT | CASSDLYTEAFF
NA | NA | TRBJ2-7 | TRBV18 | TGTGCCAGCTCACCAATGGCAGCCTCCTACGAGCAGTACTTC | CASSPMAASYEQYF
few | TRBD1 | TRBJ1-6 | TRBV5-1 | TGCGCCAGCAGCTTGGCTGAGGGCAGGGGGTCACCCCTCCACTTT | CASSLAEGRGSPLHF
NA | NA | TRBJ2-3 | TRBV7-2 | TGTGCCAGCAGCTTAGATGGTCCCCTGCAGCCCACAGATACGCAGTATTTT | CASSLDGPLQPTDTQYF
NA | NA | TRBJ2-7 | TRBV4-2 | TGTGCCAGCAGCCAAGGTGAAGGGTCCTACGAGCAGTACTTC | CASSQGEGSYEQYF
NA | NA | TRBJ2-7 | TRBV5-1 | TGCGCCAGCAGCTTGTTCTCGGACAGTTTATCCTACGAGCAGTACTTC | CASSLFSDSLSYEQYF
NA | TRBD2 | TRBJ2-1 | TRBV7-9 | TGTGCCAGCAGCCCGGCTAGCGGGGGCCCAGTGGATGAGCAGTTCTTC | CASSPASGGPVDEQFF
many | TRBD1 | TRBJ1-1 | TRBV18 | TGTGCCAGCTCACCAGGACAGGGGATAGACACTGAAGCTTTCTTT | CASSPGQGIDTEAFF
NA | TRBD1 | TRBJ1-5 | TRBV5-6 | TGTGCCAGCAGCTTGCTGGGACAGGGCCAGCCCCAGCATTTT | CASSLLGQGQPQHF
few | NA | TRBJ2-4 | TRBV4-3 | TGCGCCAGCAGCCAAGACTCCAGAACCATTCAGTACTTC | CASSQDSRTIQYF
NA | TRBD2 | TRBJ2-7 | TRBV4-2 | TGTGCCAGCAGCCCCGAGCGGGGGGGCTCCTACGAGCAGTACTTC | CASSPERGGSYEQYF
NA | NA | TRBJ1-6 | TRBV25-1 | TGTGCCAGCAGTAGTCCCGGGACGGAAAATAATTCACCCCTCCACTTT | CASSSPGTENNSPLHF
few | NA | TRBJ2-7 | TRBV9 | TGTGCCAGCAGCGTAGGAGGAGAGGGATTCTACGAGCAGTACTTC | CASSVGGEGFYEQYF
NA | TRBD1 | TRBJ1-1 | TRBV5-1 | TGCGCCAGCAGCACCGGACAGGGACAGAGCACTGAAGCTTTCTTT | CASSTGQGQSTEAFF
NA | NA | TRBJ1-6 | TRBV4-2 | TGTGCCAGCAGCCCCCCTCAGGAGGATTCACCCCTCCACTTT | CASSPPQEDSPLHF
few | TRBD1 | TRBJ1-1 | TRBV14 | TGTGCCAGCAGCCTACAGGGGTCGGACACTGAAGCTTTCTTT | CASSLQGSDTEAFF
few | NA | TRBJ1-2 | TRBV4-3 | TGCGCCAGCAGCCAAGATCTGCAGGATAATGGCTACACCTTC | CASSQDLQDNGYTF
NA | NA | TRBJ2-3 | TRBV9 | TGTGCCAGCAGCGTAGGTAGCAGGGAGAGCACAGATACGCAGTATTTT | CASSVGSRESTDTQYF
NA | TRBD1 | TRBJ2-6 | TRBV7-2 | TGTGCCAGCAGCTTAAACAACAGGGGTTTTGGGGCCAACGTCCTGACTTTC | CASSLNNRGFGANVLTF
few | NA | TRBJ1-5 | TRBV30 | TGTGCCTGGAGTGTCGAGGTAGGCCAGCCCCAGCATTTT | CAWSVEVGQPQHF
NA | NA | TRBJ1-6 | TRBV30 | TGTGCCTGGAGTCCCGGCACAAGGAATTCACCCCTCCACTTT | CAWSPGTRNSPLHF
NA | NA | TRBJ2-5 | TRBV14 | TGTGCCAGCATATTCAGGGGCATCTTAGGGACCCAGTACTTC | CASIFRGILGTQYF
NA | NA | TRBJ2-7 | TRBV28 | TGTGCCAGCAGTTTCTCTGCGGGGAGAGCGGAGTACTTC | CASSFSAGRAEYF
NA | TRBD1 | TRBJ1-6 | TRBV2 | TGTGCCAGCCAACTACAGGGGTTGGACAATTCACCCCTCCACTTT | CASQLQGLDNSPLHF
NA | NA | TRBJ2-2 | TRBV30 | TGTGCCTGGAGTGTACAAGGTACCGGGGAGCTGTTTTTT | CAWSVQGTGELFF
few | NA | TRBJ2-7 | TRBV6-5 | TGTGCCAGCAGTTACTCGGGGGAGCAGTACTTC | CASSYSGEQYF
few | NA | TRBJ2-5 | TRBV2 | TGTGCCAGCAGTGTTCTAGATGAGACCCAGTACTTC | CASSVLDETQYF
NA | NA | TRBJ1-1 | TRBV11-3 | TGTGCCAGCACGGCATGGGACAACGGTTTATCGAACACTGAAGCTTTCTTT | CASTAWDNGLSNTEAFF
NA | NA | TRBJ2-3 | TRBV7-2 | TGTGCCAGCAGCTTAGCCGGGTACACAGATACGCAGTATTTT | CASSLAGYTDTQYF
NA | TRBD2 | TRBJ2-4 | TRBV14 | TGTGCCAGCAGCCATCGGGTTGGGGCTAGCGGGACCAAAAACATTCAGTACTTC | CASSHRVGASGTKNIQYF
NA | NA | TRBJ2-1 | TRBV6-5 | TGTGCCAGCAGTTTCCTAGCTAGTGAGCAGTTCTTC | CASSFLASEQFF
few | NA | TRBJ2-5 | TRBV7-2 | TGTGCCAGCAGCTTAGGGAGTGTTGAGACCCAGTACTTC | CASSLGSVETQYF
few | TRBD1 | TRBJ1-5 | TRBV19 | TGTGCCAGTACCTTGACAGGGGGCAATCAGCCCCAGCATTTT | CASTLTGGNQPQHF
NA | NA | TRBJ2-7 | TRBV19 | TGTGCCAGTAGTACGAACAGGAATTACGAGCAGTACTTC | CASSTNRNYEQYF
few | NA | TRBJ2-3 | TRBV14 | TGTGCCAGCAGCCCCCGACAGCGCACAGATACGCAGTATTTT | CASSPRQRTDTQYF
NA | NA | TRBJ1-1 | TRBV7-9 | TGTGCCAGCAGCCACGAGAACCAAAGATCGGCCCAAGCTTTCTTT | CASSHENQRSAQAFF
NA | NA | TRBJ1-5 | TRBV7-9 | TGTGCCAGCAGCTTAGAGTGGGATCAGCCCCAGCATTTT | CASSLEWDQPQHF